This T cell receptor beta chain derives from a study of T cell responses to AZD1222 COVID-19 vaccine. The CDR3 runs 14 residues. V was cut by 2 bases and J by 2 bases, with 9 bases left in between. Germline CDR1 is SEHNR and CDR2 is FQNEAQ (reference sequence). The table came from immunoSEQ multiplex PCR; TCRdb's copy has only in-frame clones and leaves some out. This table holds roughly 96,000 clones, roughly nine tenths found once. As concerns this clone: The antigen remains unidentified.

Whole-study findings and limits: A mostly white British donor set with more females was recruited, and clonal diversity was possibly underestimated.

The TCR sequence derives from an adult in good health. Here the sequenced sample was peripheral blood, taken on day 0 of AZD1222 vaccination. The chain combines TRBV7-9 with TRBJ1-2; no clear D. CDR3 sequence reads: CASSLLDSNYGYTF. The CDR3 DNA reads as TGTGCCAGCAGCTTATTGGACTCAAACTATGGCTACACCTTC.